The 20 T cell receptor beta chains below come from one sample, sequenced in a study of CD4+ T cells in melanoma. Sequencing used immunoSEQ multiplex PCR; TCRdb keeps in-frame clones, though not all of them. This table holds tens of thousands of clones, roughly 69% found once. The sample taken for sequencing was tumor tissue. The receptors derive from a human donor with melanoma.

This chain connects TRBV5-1 to TRBJ2-5, with 9 bases aligning to TRBD2. This CDR3 region has 15 residues. V dropped 0 bases and J dropped 2; count of bases not matched to a gene: 2. From germline, CDR1 is SGHRS and CDR2 YFSETQ. CDR3 nucleotide sequence: TGCGCCAGCAGCTTGGCAGCGGGGGGACAAGAGACCCAGTACTTC. Encoded protein: CASSLAAGGQETQYF.

The CDR3, as DNA: TGCGCCAGCAGTGAGCAGGGGAGCAATCAGCCCCAGCATTTT. This sequence encodes CASSEQGSNQPQHF. The chain carries TRBV10-2 and TRBJ1-5; D is perhaps TRBD1 (6 bases). The length of the CDR3 is 14 residues. Germline CDR1 WSHSY, CDR2 SAAADI. The ends were cut back, 2 bases at V and 1 base at J, with 6 bases in the middle.

The chain employs TRBV5-5 and TRBJ1-3; maybe TRBD1 (5 bases). Germline V gene lookup returns CDR1 SGHKS and CDR2 YYEKEE (reference sequence). V was cut by 1 base and J by 4 bases, with 12 bases left in between. The CDR3 is 15 residues long. The CDR3 DNA reads TGTGCCAGCAGCTTGCAGGGCAGACGAGGAAACACCATATATTTT. This sequence encodes CASSLQGRRGNTIYF.

This rearrangement joins TRBV28 to TRBJ1-1; D not certain. The CDR3 is 16 amino acids. Trimming stripped 4 bases from V and 5 bases from J, with 20 bases between. The germline V gene encodes CDR1 MDHEN and CDR2 SYDVKM. Here the CDR3 DNA reads TGTGCCAGCAGTTCAAACGCGGGCCAAGGCGGGACTGAAGCTTTCTTT. Its translation is CASSSNAGQGGTEAFF.

The genes are TRBV7-2 and TRBJ1-1; D not resolved. Trimming removed 1 base at V and 4 bases at J, with 7 bases between. The CDR3 loop spans 13 amino acids. Looked up from germline, CDR1 is SGHTA and CDR2 is FQGNSA. The CDR3 DNA reads TGTGCCAGCAGCTTAGATGGTCTCACTGAAGCTTTCTTT. This codes for CASSLDGLTEAFF. The variable domain in full, with the rest retrieved from reference TRBV7-2 and TRBJ1-1, is GAGVSQSPSNKVTEKGKDVELRCDPISGHTALYWYRQSLGQGLEFLIYFQGNSAPDKSGLPSDRFSAERTGGSVSTLTIQRTQQEDSAVYLCASSLDGLTEAFFGQGTRLTVV.

This chain joins TRBV29-1 and TRBJ1-2; 10 bases align to TRBD1. Unmatched junction bases numbered 4, after V lost 7 bases and J lost 5 bases. This CDR3 contains 12 residues. Germline values: CDR1 SQVTM, CDR2 ANQGSEA. CDR3 sequence reads: CSDLDRGYGYTF. The CDR3 nucleotides are TGCAGCGACCTGGACAGGGGGTATGGCTACACCTTC.

The chain employs TRBV4-2 and TRBJ2-5, with 9 bases fitting TRBD2. The V gene end was trimmed by 1 base and the J gene end by 0 bases; junction bases not matched to a gene: 0. The CDR3 sequence is 15 residues long. Germline V CDR1 and CDR2: LGHNA, YNFKEQ. The CDR3 DNA reads as TGTGCCAGCAGCCAAGCTAGCGGGGACCAAGAGACCCAGTACTTC. Translating it yields CASSQASGDQETQYF.

The chain couples TRBV27 to TRBJ2-5; 10 nucleotides agree with TRBD2. Germline-derived CDR1 and CDR2 are MNHEY and SMNVEV (reference sequence). The CDR3 has 15 amino acids. V was clipped by 6 bases and J by 5 bases; unmatched bases: 9. The CDR3 DNA reads TGTGCCAGCAGGAGTAGCGGGGGGCCCGGGGAGACCCAGTACTTC. It yields the protein CASRSSGGPGETQYF.

This rearrangement joins TRBV9 to TRBJ2-7; a weak D match, TRBD1 (7 bases). CDR1 is SGDLS and CDR2 is YYNGEE in the germline V gene. V was shortened by 4 bases and J by 1 base, with 24 bases between the two germline ends. This CDR3 comprises 18 residues. The CDR3 loop reads CASSYPPSRQGLSYEQYF. The CDR3 bases are TGTGCCAGCAGCTACCCTCCCAGCCGACAGGGACTTTCCTACGAGCAGTACTTC.

The chain has TRBV7-2 and TRBJ2-3; D gene uncertain. Germline V lookup: CDR1 SGHTA, CDR2 FQGNSA. This CDR3 spans 13 amino acids. Trimming left V 1 base short and J 3 bases short, with 5 bases between. CDR3 protein: CASSLGLTDTQYF. DNA for the CDR3: TGTGCCAGCAGCTTAGGGTTGACAGATACGCAGTATTTT.

The rearrangement links TRBV20-1 to TRBJ1-1; unclear D gene. This CDR3 has 11 amino acids. From germline, CDR1 is DFQATT and CDR2 SNEGSKA (reference sequence). V was trimmed by 6 bases and J by 1 base, leaving 6 bases between them. CDR3: CSAAGNTEAFF. In nucleotides, the CDR3 is TGCAGTGCCGCTGGGAACACTGAAGCTTTCTTT.

This clone was seen more than once but under ten times. The chain has TRBV6-5 and TRBJ1-5, with TRBD1 identical over 7 bases. The V gene end was trimmed by 2 bases and the J gene end by 5 bases; junction bases not matched to a gene: 3. Germline CDR1 is MNHEY and CDR2 is SVGAGI. The CDR3 is made up of 14 amino acids. In nucleotides, the CDR3 is TGTGCCAGCAGTTACAGGACAGGCGATCAGCCCCAGCATTTT. The encoded protein is CASSYRTGDQPQHF.

V gene TRBV7-2 combines with J gene TRBJ1-6; a possible D gene is TRBD1 (5 bases). Looked up from germline, CDR1 is SGHTA and CDR2 is FQGNSA. The CDR3 contains 13 residues. V was cut by 7 bases and J by 16 bases, with 20 bases left in between. The CDR3 sequence is CASTLERGEGLHF. DNA of the CDR3: TGTGCCAGCACCCTAGAGCGGGGGGAAGGGCTCCACTTT.

The rearrangement joins TRBV7-8 to TRBJ2-7; TRBD1 matches 10 bases. Trimming removed 1 base from V and 2 bases from J; junction bases left unmatched: 11. Germline loops: CDR1 SGHVS, CDR2 FQNEAQ. The CDR3 loop spans 18 amino acids. CDR3 loop: CASSLVEGDRGNPYEQYF. DNA of the CDR3: TGTGCCAGCAGCTTAGTTGAAGGGGACAGGGGTAACCCCTACGAGCAGTACTTC.

V and J are TRBV27 and TRBJ1-4; 10 bases map to TRBD1. Germline CDR1 MNHEY, CDR2 SMNVEV (reference sequence). The CDR3 is 15 amino acids. The V gene end was trimmed by 6 bases and the J gene end by 7 bases; junction bases not matched to a gene: 8. The CDR3 nucleotides read TGTGCCAGCAGGGTGACAGGGGGCAGAGGTGAAAAACTGTTTTTT. It specifies CASRVTGGRGEKLFF. Complete variable domain (other parts from reference TRBV27 and TRBJ1-4): EAQVTQNPRYLITVTGKKLTVTCSQNMNHEYMSWYRQDPGLGLRQIYYSMNVEVTDKGDVPEGYKVSRKEKRNFPLILESPSPNQTSLYFCASRVTGGRGEKLFFGSGTQLSVL.

The chain carries TRBV7-9 and TRBJ2-5; a possible D gene is TRBD1 (5 bases). V lost 1 base and J 5 bases, leaving 14 bases between the germline ends. CDR1 and CDR2 (germline): SEHNR, FQNEAQ (reference sequence). There are 15 residues in the CDR3. The CDR3 DNA follows: TGTGCCAGCAGCTTAGTGGCAGGGCCGAGGGAGACCCAGTACTTC. Its protein product is CASSLVAGPRETQYF.

The DNA for the CDR3 is TGTGCCAGCAGTTATGTGGCGGGGGAGAGAGATACGCAGTATTTT. Protein sequence: CASSYVAGERDTQYF. This chain uses TRBV6-5 with TRBJ2-3; 7 bases are shared with TRBD2. Germline V lookup: CDR1 MNHEY, CDR2 SVGAGI. This CDR3 contains 15 residues. V lost 3 bases, J lost 5 bases, and 8 bases stayed unmatched.

This clone has a handful of counts. This chain connects TRBV30 to TRBJ1-1; D uncertain. In germline, CDR1 is GTSNPN, CDR2 SVGIG (reference sequence). The V gene lost 2 bases and the J gene lost 2 bases, with 6 bases spanning the gap. This CDR3 is built from 12 residues. The CDR3 DNA reads TGTGCCTGGAGTTGGGGAAACACTGAAGCTTTCTTT. It codes for CAWSWGNTEAFF.

J is TRBJ2-5 and V is TRBV7-9, with D possibly TRBD1 on 6 matching bases. This CDR3 spans 15 amino acids. Germline CDR1 is SEHNR and CDR2 is FQNEAQ (reference sequence). V was cut by 5 bases and J by 2 bases, with 15 bases left in between. The chain's CDR3 is CASSLLTGLQETQYF. In DNA form, the CDR3 reads TGTGCCAGCAGCCTATTGACAGGACTGCAAGAGACCCAGTACTTC.

This clone has only a few counts. The V and J genes are TRBV19 and TRBJ1-5, with 11 positions matching TRBD1. Germline assignment: CDR1 LNHDA and CDR2 SQIVND (reference sequence). Losses at the gene ends were 6 bases for V and 6 bases for J; bases not matched to a gene: 7. The CDR3 contains 15 residues. CDR3 nucleotides: TGTGCCAGTAGCCCACTGGACAGGGGGCCTCAGCCCCAGCATTTT. This codes for CASSPLDRGPQPQHF.